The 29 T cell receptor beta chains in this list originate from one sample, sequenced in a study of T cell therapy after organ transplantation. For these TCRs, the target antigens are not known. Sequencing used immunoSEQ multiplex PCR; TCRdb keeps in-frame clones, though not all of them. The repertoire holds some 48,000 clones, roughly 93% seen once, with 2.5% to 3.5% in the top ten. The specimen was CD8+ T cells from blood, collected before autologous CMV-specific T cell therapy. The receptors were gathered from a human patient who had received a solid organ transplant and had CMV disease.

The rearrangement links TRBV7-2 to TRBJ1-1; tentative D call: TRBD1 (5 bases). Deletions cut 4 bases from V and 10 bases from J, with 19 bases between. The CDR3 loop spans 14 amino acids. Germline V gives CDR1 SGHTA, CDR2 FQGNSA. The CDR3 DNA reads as TGTGCCAGCAGCTCGGGGACGTATGGGAGTGCAGCTTTCTTT. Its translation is CASSSGTYGSAAFF.

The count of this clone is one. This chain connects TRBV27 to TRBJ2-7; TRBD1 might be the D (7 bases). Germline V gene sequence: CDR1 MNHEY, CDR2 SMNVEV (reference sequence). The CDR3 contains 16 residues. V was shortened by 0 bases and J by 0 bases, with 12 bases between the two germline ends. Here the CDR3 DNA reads TGTGCCAGCAGTTTATCGGAGGGGGCTTACTCCTACGAGCAGTACTTC. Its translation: CASSLSEGAYSYEQYF.

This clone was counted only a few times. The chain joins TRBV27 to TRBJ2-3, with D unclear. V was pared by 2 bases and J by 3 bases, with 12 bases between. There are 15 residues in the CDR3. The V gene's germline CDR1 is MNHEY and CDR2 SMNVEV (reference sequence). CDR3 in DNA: TGTGCCAGCAGTTTAGTAGGGTTAGGGACAGATACGCAGTATTTT. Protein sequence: CASSLVGLGTDTQYF.

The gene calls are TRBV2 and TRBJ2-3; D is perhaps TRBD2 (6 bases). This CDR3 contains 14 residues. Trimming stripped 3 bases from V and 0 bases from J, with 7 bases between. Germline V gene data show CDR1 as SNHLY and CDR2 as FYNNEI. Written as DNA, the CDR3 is TGTGCCAGCAGTGAGGCGGGGAGCACAGATACGCAGTATTTT. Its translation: CASSEAGSTDTQYF.

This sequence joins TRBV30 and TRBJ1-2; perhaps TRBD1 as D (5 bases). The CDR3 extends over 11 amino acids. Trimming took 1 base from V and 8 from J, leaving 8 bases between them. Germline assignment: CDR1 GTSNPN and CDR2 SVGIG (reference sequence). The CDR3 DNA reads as TGTGCCTGGAGTGGGGGGGAAGGCTACACCTTC. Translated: CAWSGGEGYTF.

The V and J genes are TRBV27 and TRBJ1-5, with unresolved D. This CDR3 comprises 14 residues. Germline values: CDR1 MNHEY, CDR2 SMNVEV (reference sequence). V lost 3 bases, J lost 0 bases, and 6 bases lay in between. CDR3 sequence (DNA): TGTGCCAGCAGTTTGCGCAATAGCAATCAGCCCCAGCATTTT. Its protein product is CASSLRNSNQPQHF.

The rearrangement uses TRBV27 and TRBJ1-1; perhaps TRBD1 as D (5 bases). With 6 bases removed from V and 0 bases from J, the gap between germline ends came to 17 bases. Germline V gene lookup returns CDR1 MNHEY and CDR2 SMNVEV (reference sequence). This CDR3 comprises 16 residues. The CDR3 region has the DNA TGTGCCAGCAGCCGTACAGGCAGGTCCATGAACACTGAAGCTTTCTTT. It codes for CASSRTGRSMNTEAFF.

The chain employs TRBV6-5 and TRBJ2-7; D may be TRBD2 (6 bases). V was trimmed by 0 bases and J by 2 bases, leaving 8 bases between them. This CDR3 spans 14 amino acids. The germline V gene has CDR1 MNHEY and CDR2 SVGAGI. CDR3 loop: CASSYSGLPYEQYF. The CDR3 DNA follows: TGTGCCAGCAGTTACTCGGGACTGCCCTACGAGCAGTACTTC.

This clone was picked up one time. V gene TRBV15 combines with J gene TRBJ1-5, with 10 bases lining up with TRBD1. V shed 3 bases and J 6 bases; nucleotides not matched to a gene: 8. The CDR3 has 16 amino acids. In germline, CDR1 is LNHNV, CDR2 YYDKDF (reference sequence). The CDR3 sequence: CATSREPGQGIQPQHF. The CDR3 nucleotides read TGTGCCACCAGCAGGGAACCGGGACAGGGGATTCAGCCCCAGCATTTT.

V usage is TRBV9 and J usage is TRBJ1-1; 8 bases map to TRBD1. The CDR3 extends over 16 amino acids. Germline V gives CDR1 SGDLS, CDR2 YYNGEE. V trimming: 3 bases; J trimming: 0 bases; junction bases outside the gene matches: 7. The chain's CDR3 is CASSEGQGGMNTEAFF. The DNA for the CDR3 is TGTGCCAGCAGCGAAGGACAGGGAGGGATGAACACTGAAGCTTTCTTT.

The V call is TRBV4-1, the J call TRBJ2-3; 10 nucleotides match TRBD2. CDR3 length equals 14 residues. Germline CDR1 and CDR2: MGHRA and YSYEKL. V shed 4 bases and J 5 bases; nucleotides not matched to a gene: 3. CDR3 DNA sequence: TGCGCCAGCAGCCTAGGGACTAGCGTAGATACGCAGTATTTT. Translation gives CASSLGTSVDTQYF.

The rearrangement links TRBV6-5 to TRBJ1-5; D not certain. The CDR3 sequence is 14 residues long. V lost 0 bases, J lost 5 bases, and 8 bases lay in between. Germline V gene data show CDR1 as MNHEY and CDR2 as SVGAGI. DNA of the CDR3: TGTGCCAGCAGTTACTCCCTTGGCGATCAGCCCCAGCATTTT. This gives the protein CASSYSLGDQPQHF.

CDR3 nucleotides: TGTGCCTGGAGTGTGGGTGCATCTGGAAACACCATATATTTT. This translates into CAWSVGASGNTIYF. The V gene is TRBV30, the J gene TRBJ1-3; D call uncertain. CDR3 length equals 14 residues. Between the trimmed V and J ends, which lost 0 bases and 1 base, there was a span of 7 bases. The germline V gene has CDR1 GTSNPN and CDR2 SVGIG (reference sequence).

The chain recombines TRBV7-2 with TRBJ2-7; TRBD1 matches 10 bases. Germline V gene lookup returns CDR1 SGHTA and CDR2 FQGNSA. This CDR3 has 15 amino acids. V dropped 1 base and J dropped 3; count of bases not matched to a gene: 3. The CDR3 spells CASSLVGQGVYEQYF. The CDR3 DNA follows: TGTGCCAGCAGCTTAGTAGGACAGGGGGTCTACGAGCAGTACTTC.

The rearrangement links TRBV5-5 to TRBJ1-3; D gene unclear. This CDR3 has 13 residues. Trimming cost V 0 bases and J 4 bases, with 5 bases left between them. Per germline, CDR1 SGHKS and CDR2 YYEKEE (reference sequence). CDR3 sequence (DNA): TGTGCCAGCAGCTTGGATGTGGGAAACACCATATATTTT. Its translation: CASSLDVGNTIYF.

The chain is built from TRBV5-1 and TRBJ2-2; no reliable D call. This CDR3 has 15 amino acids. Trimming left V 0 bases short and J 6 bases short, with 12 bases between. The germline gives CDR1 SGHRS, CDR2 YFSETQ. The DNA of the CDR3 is TGCGCCAGCAGCTTGGAACTTATGGACCCCGGGGAGCTGTTTTTT. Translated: CASSLELMDPGELFF.

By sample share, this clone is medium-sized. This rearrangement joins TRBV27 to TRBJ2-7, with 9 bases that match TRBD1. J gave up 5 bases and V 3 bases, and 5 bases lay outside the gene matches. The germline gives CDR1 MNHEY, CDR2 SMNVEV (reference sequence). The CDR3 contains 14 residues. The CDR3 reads CASSFGTGSNEQYF. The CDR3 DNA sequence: TGTGCCAGCAGTTTCGGGACAGGGTCGAACGAGCAGTACTTC.

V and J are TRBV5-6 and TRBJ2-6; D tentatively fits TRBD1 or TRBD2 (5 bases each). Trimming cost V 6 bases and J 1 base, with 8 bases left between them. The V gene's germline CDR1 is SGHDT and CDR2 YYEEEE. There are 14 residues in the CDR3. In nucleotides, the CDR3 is TGTGCCAGCAATTGGGGGTCTGGGGCCAACGTCCTGACTTTC. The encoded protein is CASNWGSGANVLTF.

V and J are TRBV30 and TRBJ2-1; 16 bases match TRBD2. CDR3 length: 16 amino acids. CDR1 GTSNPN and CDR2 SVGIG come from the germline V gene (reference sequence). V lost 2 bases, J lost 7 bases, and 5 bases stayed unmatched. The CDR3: CAWSHPGLAGGNEQFF. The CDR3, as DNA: TGTGCCTGGAGTCATCCGGGACTAGCGGGAGGGAATGAGCAGTTCTTC. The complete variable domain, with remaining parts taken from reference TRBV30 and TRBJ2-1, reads SQTIHQWPATLVQPVGSPLSLECTVEGTSNPNLYWYRQAAGRGLQLLFYSVGIGQISSEVPQNLSASRPQDRQFILSSKKLLLSDSGFYLCAWSHPGLAGGNEQFFGPGTRLTVL.

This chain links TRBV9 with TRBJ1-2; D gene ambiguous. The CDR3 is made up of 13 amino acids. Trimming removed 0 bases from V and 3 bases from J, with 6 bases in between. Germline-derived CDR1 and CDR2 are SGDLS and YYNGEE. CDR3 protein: CASSVEDHYGYTF. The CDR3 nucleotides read TGTGCCAGCAGCGTAGAAGATCACTATGGCTACACCTTC.

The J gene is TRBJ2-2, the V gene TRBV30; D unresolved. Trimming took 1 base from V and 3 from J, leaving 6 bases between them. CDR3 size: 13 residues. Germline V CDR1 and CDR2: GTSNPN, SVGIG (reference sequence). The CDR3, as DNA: TGTGCCTGGAGTGCCCTTCACACCGGGGAGCTGTTTTTT. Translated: CAWSALHTGELFF.

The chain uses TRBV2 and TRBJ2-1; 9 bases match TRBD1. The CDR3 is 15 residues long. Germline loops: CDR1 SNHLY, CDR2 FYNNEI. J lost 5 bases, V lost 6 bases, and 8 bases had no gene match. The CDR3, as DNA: TGTGCCAGCAGGACCGGGACAGGGCTTCACAATGAGCAGTTCTTC. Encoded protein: CASRTGTGLHNEQFF.

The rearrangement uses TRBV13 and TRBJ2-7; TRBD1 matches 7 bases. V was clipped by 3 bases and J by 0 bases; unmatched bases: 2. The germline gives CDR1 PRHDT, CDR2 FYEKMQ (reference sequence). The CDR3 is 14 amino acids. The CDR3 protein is CASSFWDSSYEQYF. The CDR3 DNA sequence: TGTGCCAGCAGCTTCTGGGACAGCTCCTACGAGCAGTACTTC.

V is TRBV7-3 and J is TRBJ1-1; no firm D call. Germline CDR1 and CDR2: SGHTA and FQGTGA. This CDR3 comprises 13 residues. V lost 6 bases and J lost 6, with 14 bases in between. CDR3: CASSQATQSEAFF. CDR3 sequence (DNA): TGTGCCAGCAGTCAAGCCACGCAATCTGAAGCTTTCTTT.

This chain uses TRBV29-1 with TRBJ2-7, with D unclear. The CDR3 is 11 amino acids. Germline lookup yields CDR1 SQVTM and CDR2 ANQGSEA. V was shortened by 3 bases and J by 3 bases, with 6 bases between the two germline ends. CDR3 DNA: TGCAGCGTTGAGCTAGTCTACGAGCAGTACTTC. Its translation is CSVELVYEQYF.

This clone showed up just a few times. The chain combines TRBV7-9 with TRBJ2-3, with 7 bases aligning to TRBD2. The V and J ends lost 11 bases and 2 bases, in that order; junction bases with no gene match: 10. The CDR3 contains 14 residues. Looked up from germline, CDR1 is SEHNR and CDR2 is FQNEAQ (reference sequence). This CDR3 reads CAVGPLAATDTQYF. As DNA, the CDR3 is TGTGCCGTGGGGCCCCTAGCGGCCACAGATACGCAGTATTTT.

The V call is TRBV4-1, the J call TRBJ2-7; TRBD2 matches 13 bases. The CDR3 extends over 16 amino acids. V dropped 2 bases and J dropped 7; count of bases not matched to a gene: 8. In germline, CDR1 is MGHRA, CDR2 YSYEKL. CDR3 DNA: TGCGCCAGCAGCCAACTGACTAGCGGGGGGAAAAGGGAGCAGTACTTC. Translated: CASSQLTSGGKREQYF.

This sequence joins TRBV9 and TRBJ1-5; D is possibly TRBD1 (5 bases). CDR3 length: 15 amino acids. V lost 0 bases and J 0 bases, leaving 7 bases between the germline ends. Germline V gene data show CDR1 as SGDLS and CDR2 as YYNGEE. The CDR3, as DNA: TGTGCCAGCAGCGTAGGAGACAGTAGCAATCAGCCCCAGCATTTT. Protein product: CASSVGDSSNQPQHF.

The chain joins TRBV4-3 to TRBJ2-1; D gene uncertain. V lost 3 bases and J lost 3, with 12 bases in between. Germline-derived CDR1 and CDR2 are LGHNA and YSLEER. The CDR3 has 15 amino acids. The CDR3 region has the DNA TGCGCCAGCAGCCAGACCGGACCCCTCTACAATGAGCAGTTCTTC. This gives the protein CASSQTGPLYNEQFF.